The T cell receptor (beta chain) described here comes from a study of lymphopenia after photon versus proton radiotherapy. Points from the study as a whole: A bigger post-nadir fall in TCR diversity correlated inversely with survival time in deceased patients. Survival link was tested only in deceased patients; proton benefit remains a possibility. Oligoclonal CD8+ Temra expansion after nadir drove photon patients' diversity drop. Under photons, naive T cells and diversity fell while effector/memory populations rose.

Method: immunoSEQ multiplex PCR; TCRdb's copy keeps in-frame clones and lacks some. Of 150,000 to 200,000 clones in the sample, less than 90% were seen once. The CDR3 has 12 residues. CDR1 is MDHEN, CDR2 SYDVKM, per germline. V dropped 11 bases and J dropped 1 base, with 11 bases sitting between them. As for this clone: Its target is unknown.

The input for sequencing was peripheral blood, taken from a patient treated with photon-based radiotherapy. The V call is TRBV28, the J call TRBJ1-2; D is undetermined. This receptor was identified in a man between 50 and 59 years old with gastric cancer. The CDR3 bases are TGTGCCGTTCCGACCGTTAACTATGGCTACACCTTC. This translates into CAVPTVNYGYTF.